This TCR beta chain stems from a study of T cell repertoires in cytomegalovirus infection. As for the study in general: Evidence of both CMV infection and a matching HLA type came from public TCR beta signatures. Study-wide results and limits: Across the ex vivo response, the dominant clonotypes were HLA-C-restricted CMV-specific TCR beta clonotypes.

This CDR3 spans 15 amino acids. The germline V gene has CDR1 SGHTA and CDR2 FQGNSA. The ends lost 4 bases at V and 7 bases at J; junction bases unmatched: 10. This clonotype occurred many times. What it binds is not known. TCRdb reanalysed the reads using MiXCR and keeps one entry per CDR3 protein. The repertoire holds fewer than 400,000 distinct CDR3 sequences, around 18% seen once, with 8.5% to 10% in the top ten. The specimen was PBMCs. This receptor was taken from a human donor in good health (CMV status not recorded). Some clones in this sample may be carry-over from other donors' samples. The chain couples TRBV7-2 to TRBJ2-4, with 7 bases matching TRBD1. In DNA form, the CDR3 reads TGTGCCAGCAGCTCCCGAGACAGGGTACTGAACATTCAGTACTTC. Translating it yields CASSSRDRVLNIQYF.